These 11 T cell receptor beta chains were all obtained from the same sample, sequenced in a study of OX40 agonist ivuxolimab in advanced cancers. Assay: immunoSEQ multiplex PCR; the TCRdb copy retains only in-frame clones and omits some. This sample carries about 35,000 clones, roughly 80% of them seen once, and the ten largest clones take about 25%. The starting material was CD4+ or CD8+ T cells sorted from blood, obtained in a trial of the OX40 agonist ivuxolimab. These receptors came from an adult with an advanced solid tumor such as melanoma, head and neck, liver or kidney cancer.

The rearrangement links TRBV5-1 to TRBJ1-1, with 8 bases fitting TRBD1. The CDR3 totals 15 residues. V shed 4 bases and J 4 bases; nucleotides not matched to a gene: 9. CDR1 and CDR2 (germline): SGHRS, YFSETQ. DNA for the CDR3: TGCGCCAGCAGCCTAGTTAACAGGGGGGGCACTGAAGCTTTCTTT. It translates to CASSLVNRGGTEAFF.

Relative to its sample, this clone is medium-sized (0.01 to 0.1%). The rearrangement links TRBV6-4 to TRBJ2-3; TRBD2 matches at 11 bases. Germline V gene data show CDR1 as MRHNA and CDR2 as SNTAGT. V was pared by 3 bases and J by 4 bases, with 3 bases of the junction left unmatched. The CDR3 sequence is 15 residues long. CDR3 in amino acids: CASSESSGGPDTQYF. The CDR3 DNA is TGTGCCAGCAGTGAGTCTAGCGGGGGGCCAGATACGCAGTATTTT.

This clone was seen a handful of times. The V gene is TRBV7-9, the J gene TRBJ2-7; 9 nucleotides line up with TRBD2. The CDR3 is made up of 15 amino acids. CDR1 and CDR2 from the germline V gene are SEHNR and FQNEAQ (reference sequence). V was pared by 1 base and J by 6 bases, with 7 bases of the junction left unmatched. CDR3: CASSLGDSGSREQYF. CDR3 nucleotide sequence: TGTGCCAGCAGCTTAGGGGATAGCGGGAGTCGCGAGCAGTACTTC.

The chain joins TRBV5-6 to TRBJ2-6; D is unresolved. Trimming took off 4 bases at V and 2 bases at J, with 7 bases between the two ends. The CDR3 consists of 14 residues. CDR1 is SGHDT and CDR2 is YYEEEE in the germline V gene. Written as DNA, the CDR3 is TGTGCCAGCAGCCCTGGGGCTGGGGCCAACGTCCTGACTTTC. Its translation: CASSPGAGANVLTF. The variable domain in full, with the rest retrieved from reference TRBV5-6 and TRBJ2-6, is DAGVTQSPTHLIKTRGQQVTLRCSPKSGHDTVSWYQQALGQGPQFIFQYYEEEERQRGNFPDRFSGHQFPNYSSELNVNALLLGDSALYLCASSPGAGANVLTFGAGSRLTVL.

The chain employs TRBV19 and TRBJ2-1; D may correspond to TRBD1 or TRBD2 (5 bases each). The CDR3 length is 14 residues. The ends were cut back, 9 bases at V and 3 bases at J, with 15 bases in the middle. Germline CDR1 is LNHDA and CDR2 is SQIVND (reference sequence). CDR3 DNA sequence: TGTGCCAGCGCCTTGGGGGACGGCTACAATGAGCAGTTCTTC. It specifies CASALGDGYNEQFF.

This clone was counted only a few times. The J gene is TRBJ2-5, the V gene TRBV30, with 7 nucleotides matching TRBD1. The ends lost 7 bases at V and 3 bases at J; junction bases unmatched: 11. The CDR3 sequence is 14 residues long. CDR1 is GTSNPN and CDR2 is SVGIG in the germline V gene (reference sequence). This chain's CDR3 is CAYCEGAREETQYF. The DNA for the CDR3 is TGTGCCTATTGCGAGGGGGCGAGAGAAGAGACCCAGTACTTC.

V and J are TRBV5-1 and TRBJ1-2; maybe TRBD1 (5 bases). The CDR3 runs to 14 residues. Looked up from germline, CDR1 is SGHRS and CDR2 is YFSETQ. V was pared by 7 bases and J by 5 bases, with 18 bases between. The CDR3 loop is CASRVGDSPYGYTF. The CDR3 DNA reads TGCGCCAGCCGAGTGGGAGACAGTCCTTATGGCTACACCTTC.

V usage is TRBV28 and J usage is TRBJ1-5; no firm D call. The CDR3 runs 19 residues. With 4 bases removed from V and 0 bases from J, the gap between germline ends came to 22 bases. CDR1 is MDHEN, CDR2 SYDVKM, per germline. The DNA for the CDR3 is TGTGCCAGCAGTTCGCTAATTTACGACGGGCGGGATAGCAATCAGCCCCAGCATTTT. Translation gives CASSSLIYDGRDSNQPQHF. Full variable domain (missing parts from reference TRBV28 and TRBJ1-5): DVKVTQSSRYLVKRTGEKVFLECVQDMDHENMFWYRQDPGLGLRLIYFSYDVKMKEKGDIPEGYSVSREKKERFSLILESASTNQTSMYLCASSSLIYDGRDSNQPQHFGDGTRLSIL.

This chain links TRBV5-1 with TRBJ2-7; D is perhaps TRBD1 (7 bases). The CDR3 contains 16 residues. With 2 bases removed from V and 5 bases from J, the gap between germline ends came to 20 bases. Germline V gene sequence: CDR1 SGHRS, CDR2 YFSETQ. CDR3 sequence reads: CASSLDDRAGWDEQYF. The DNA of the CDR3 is TGCGCCAGCAGCTTAGACGACAGGGCGGGATGGGACGAGCAGTACTTC.

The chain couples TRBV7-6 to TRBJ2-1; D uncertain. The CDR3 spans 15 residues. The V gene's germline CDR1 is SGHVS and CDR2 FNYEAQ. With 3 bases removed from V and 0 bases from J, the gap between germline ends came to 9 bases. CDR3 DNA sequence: TGTGCCAGCAGCTTCACGACGAGCTCCTACAATGAGCAGTTCTTC. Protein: CASSFTTSSYNEQFF.

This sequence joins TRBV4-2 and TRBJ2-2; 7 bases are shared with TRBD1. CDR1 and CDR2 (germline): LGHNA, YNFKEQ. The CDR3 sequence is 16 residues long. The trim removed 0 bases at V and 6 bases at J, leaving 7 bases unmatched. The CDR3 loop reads CASSQEPGGRAGELFF. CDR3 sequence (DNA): TGTGCCAGCAGCCAAGAGCCAGGGGGAAGGGCCGGGGAGCTGTTTTTT.